This T cell receptor beta chain was found in a study of CD8 T cells in ankylosing spondylitis. Broader study findings: Reports say disease-linked clones showed up significantly more in matched ankylosing spondylitis synovial fluid. What seemed typical of ankylosing spondylitis blood was a TCR beta motif built from about 8 highly homologous variants. Prior literature has documented some motif variants in synovial fluid and blood from reactive arthritis.

V lost 4 bases and J lost 0; bases outside the gene matches: 9. CDR3 size: 17 residues. Germline assignment: CDR1 DFQATT and CDR2 SNEGSKA (reference sequence). A single record per CDR3 protein comes from TCRdb applying MiXCR to the 5' RACE reads. Among roughly 240,000 distinct CDR3 sequences listed, under 35% were seen once. On this clonotype itself: The antigen is unknown.

This clonotype was obtained from a male donor with ankylosing spondylitis or in good health (not recorded which). Material for sequencing was blood, either unsorted or a sorted T cell fraction (not recorded which). The chain carries TRBV20-1 and TRBJ2-3, with 11 positions matching TRBD2. The CDR3 sequence: CSAKGSGTSGSTDTQYF. The DNA of the CDR3 is TGCAGTGCTAAAGGGTCAGGGACTAGCGGCAGCACAGATACGCAGTATTTT.